This T cell receptor (beta chain) appears in the sequencing data of a study of T cell responses to AZD1222 COVID-19 vaccine. On the study more broadly: Second doses at about 4 or about 12 weeks were pooled.

The CDR3 loop spans 13 amino acids. V lost 2 bases to trimming and J lost 7 bases, with 11 bases between them. Per germline, CDR1 MNHEY and CDR2 SMNVEV (reference sequence). The table came from immunoSEQ multiplex PCR; TCRdb's copy has only in-frame clones and leaves some out. The data hold approximately 160,000 clones, with 75% to 95% observed a single time. Regarding the study as a whole: Among vaccine-associated CD4 TCRs, coverage spanned spike, with dominance at 160-218 and 743-854. Among the donors, most were white British and more were female, and clonal diversity was possibly underestimated.

As for this clone: Its antigen remains unidentified.

The chain is built from TRBV27 and TRBJ1-2; D possibly corresponds to TRBD1 (5 bases). The sequencing here drew on peripheral blood, taken on day 0 of AZD1222 vaccination. The receptor was derived from an adult in good health. The CDR3 sequence is CASSLAQGGGYTF. The CDR3 nucleotides are TGTGCCAGCAGTTTAGCGCAGGGTGGTGGCTACACCTTC.